The present T cell receptor (beta chain) was sequenced within a study of T cell responses to AZD1222 COVID-19 vaccine. Of note for this clone: Antigen: not known.

V dropped 0 bases and J dropped 3 bases, with 8 bases sitting between them. Germline loops: CDR1 LGHNA, CDR2 YSLEER. The CDR3 is 15 amino acids. The study, taken as a whole, reports: Among spike-specific TCRs, nearly half reportedly target unmutated variant regions.

Second-dose groups at about 4 or about 12 weeks were pooled. Sequenced by immunoSEQ multiplex PCR; TCRdb stores in-frame clones only, minus some. The sample includes just under 75,000 clones, around three quarters of them seen just once. The chain has TRBV4-3 and TRBJ1-4; no clear D gene. Sample: peripheral blood, taken 28 days after the second AZD1222 dose. The receptor was derived from an adult who received the AZD1222 COVID-19 vaccine. Here the CDR3 DNA reads TGCGCCAGCAGCCAAGATAAAAAGTCTAATGAAAAACTGTTTTTT. This gives the protein CASSQDKKSNEKLFF.